The present TCR beta chain was sequenced within a study of low-dose radiotherapy and immunotherapy resistance in tumors. This clonotype was seen only once. Covering alpha and beta chains, TRAV- and TRBV-specific primers were used for the first-strand cDNA. The PCR that amplified TCRs ran for approximately 20 cycles, relying on a constant-region primer and a V-primer adapter. Each CDR3 protein gets one entry after TCRdb re-called the reads with MiXCR. The repertoire consists of tens of thousands of distinct CDR3 sequences, with approximately 19% occurring once and the leading ten covering less than 6%. V was clipped by 3 bases and J by 3 bases; unmatched bases: 5. The CDR3 runs to 15 residues. Germline V gene lookup returns CDR1 SGHRS and CDR2 YFSETQ. Time point here: before trial treatment.

This TCR was sampled from a male donor with prostate cancer. The V and J genes are TRBV5-1 and TRBJ2-3; 9 bases are shared with TRBD2. The starting material was PBMCs, obtained before treatment. CDR3 region: CASSYDSGSTDTQYF. The CDR3 DNA sequence: TGCGCCAGCAGCTACGATAGCGGGAGTACAGATACGCAGTATTTT.